The present TCR gamma chain was sequenced within a study of gammadelta T cells in human blood (dated by TCRdb to the early 2020s). Broad study findings and their caveats: According to the study, polyclonal expansion of innate gamma-delta T cells right after birth appeared to be driven by microbial exposure.

Trimming removed 2 bases from V and 0 bases from J; the gene matches leave 3 bases unexplained. The CDR1 and CDR2 encoded by the germline V gene (reference sequence) are GITISATS and ISYDGTV. Taken from cysteine to phenylalanine, the CDR3 has 15 residues. Kept here is only the CDR3 DNA, which spans 45 bases and is read in frame from base 1. The library was produced with RT-PCR. The sequencer was an Illumina MiSeq. TCRdb reran clone calling on the public reads with CATT; rows sharing one DNA sequence were then combined. For this sample the table gives 280 or so gamma-chain clones, of which roughly 2.1% were detected only once. The ten top clones hold less than 60% of the sample. Notes on this clone: Its cognate antigen has yet to be identified. No per-base quality is available; no much larger clone lies one base away.

The sequence joins TRGV9 to TRGJP1. Sequenced material: Vgamma9Vdelta2 gamma-delta T cells from infant blood. The sequence was obtained from a human donor. The bases read TGTGCCTTGTGGGAGGATAATACCACTGGTTGGTTCAAGATATTT. It translates as CALWEDNTTGWFKIF.